The 14 T cell receptor beta chains listed next were all sequenced from one sample in a study of T cell repertoires in ileal Crohn's disease. Here immunoSEQ multiplex PCR was the method, and the copy in TCRdb shows in-frame clones only, minus some. Here the sample spans around 15,000 clones, about 66% being singletons. The sample comprised ileal tissue. The receptors stem from an adult with Crohn's disease.

There are a few counts of this clone. The rearrangement joins TRBV6-5 to TRBJ1-2; D might be TRBD1 (5 bases). Looked up from germline, CDR1 is MNHEY and CDR2 is SVGAGI. Trimming removed 6 bases from V and 1 base from J, with 9 bases in between. The CDR3 is 13 residues long. CDR3 sequence (DNA): TGTGCCAGCAGGACGACAGATAACTATGGCTACACCTTC. This encodes CASRTTDNYGYTF.

This chain uses TRBV6-5 with TRBJ2-5; TRBD1 matches at 9 bases. CDR1 and CDR2 from the germline V gene are MNHEY and SVGAGI. The length of the CDR3 is 15 residues. V shed 2 bases and J 1 base; nucleotides not matched to a gene: 2. Here the CDR3 reads CASSYGQGFQETQYF. As DNA, the CDR3 is TGTGCCAGCAGTTACGGACAGGGGTTCCAAGAGACCCAGTACTTC.

The chain couples TRBV29-1 to TRBJ2-5, with 7 bases lining up with TRBD2. CDR3 length: 11 amino acids. V lost 7 bases and J lost 1; bases outside the gene matches: 0. The germline CDR1 and CDR2 sequences are SQVTM and ANQGSEA. CDR3 in amino acids: CSAGGQETQYF. The DNA for the CDR3 is TGCAGCGCGGGGGGCCAAGAGACCCAGTACTTC.

This clone was recorded a few times. The chain carries TRBV6-1 and TRBJ2-1, with 12 positions matching TRBD2. Per the germline V gene, CDR1 is MNHNS and CDR2 is SASEGT. V trimming: 2 bases; J trimming: 5 bases; junction bases outside the gene matches: 1. The CDR3 has 15 residues. The CDR3 loop is CASSELAGGHNEQFF. CDR3 in DNA: TGTGCCAGCAGTGAACTAGCGGGGGGGCACAATGAGCAGTTCTTC.

V usage is TRBV6-4 and J usage is TRBJ2-5; TRBD1 aligns across 10 bases. Germline CDR1 and CDR2: MRHNA and SNTAGT. V trimming: 0 bases; J trimming: 4 bases; junction bases outside the gene matches: 5. CDR3 length: 16 amino acids. CDR3 residues: CASSDSPGQGRETQYF. Written as DNA, the CDR3 is TGTGCCAGCAGTGACTCTCCGGGACAGGGGAGAGAGACCCAGTACTTC.

This clone occurred a few times. The CDR3 DNA reads as TGTGCCTGGAGGCCGGGACTAGCAGGCAACGAGCAGTACTTC. It is translated as CAWRPGLAGNEQYF. The genes are TRBV30 and TRBJ2-7; TRBD2 aligns across 9 bases. The CDR3 length is 14 residues. Trimming took 3 bases from V and 5 from J; bases not matched to a gene: 8. The germline V gene encodes CDR1 GTSNPN and CDR2 SVGIG (reference sequence).

CDR3 in amino acids: CASSGTSGINEQFF. Here the CDR3 DNA reads TGTGCCAGTAGTGGGACTAGCGGGATAAATGAGCAGTTCTTC. V is TRBV19 and J is TRBJ2-1; 13 bases map to TRBD2. The CDR3 totals 14 residues. CDR1 is LNHDA and CDR2 is SQIVND in the germline V gene (reference sequence). Trimming removed 5 bases from V and 7 bases from J; junction bases left unmatched: 2.

Concerning this clone itself: The sample contains more than one DNA sequence encoding this CDR3. V gene TRBV7-9 combines with J gene TRBJ1-1; TRBD1 is a possible D gene (5 bases). This CDR3 has 13 residues. V lost 5 bases to trimming and J lost 3 bases, with 10 bases between them. CDR1 and CDR2 (germline): SEHNR, FQNEAQ (reference sequence). For the CDR3, the DNA is TGTGCCAGCAGCCCCAGCAGGGACACTGAAGCTTTCTTT. It specifies CASSPSRDTEAFF.

V and J are TRBV30 and TRBJ2-1; D is possibly TRBD2 (5 bases). CDR1 is GTSNPN and CDR2 is SVGIG in the germline V gene (reference sequence). Between the trimmed V and J ends, which lost 1 base and 5 bases, there was a span of 12 bases. The CDR3 has 14 residues. CDR3 sequence reads: CAWSDSDYDNEQFF. Written as DNA, the CDR3 is TGTGCCTGGAGTGATAGCGACTACGACAATGAGCAGTTCTTC.

The V gene is TRBV19, the J gene TRBJ2-1; possibly TRBD1 for D (5 bases). Germline V gene data show CDR1 as LNHDA and CDR2 as SQIVND (reference sequence). The CDR3 sequence is 14 residues long. With 9 bases removed from V and 7 bases from J, the gap between germline ends came to 19 bases. CDR3 coding DNA: TGTGCCAGCATCCAAGGGGAAGTAAAGAATGAGCAGTTCTTC. It codes for CASIQGEVKNEQFF.

V and J are TRBV19 and TRBJ2-5, with 11 bases identical to TRBD2. The V segment lost 4 bases and the J segment 5 bases; nucleotides outside the gene matches: 15. This CDR3 spans 18 amino acids. In germline, CDR1 is LNHDA, CDR2 SQIVND (reference sequence). The CDR3 sequence is CASSTSIYSGGAAETQYF. The CDR3 nucleotides are TGTGCCAGTAGTACCTCTATATATAGCGGGGGGGCCGCGGAGACCCAGTACTTC.

This clone occurred a few times. The chain couples TRBV6-5 to TRBJ2-7; possibly TRBD1 for D (6 bases). Germline assignment: CDR1 MNHEY and CDR2 SVGAGI. The ends were cut back, 0 bases at V and 0 bases at J, with 9 bases in the middle. The CDR3 length is 15 residues. The DNA of the CDR3 is TGTGCCAGCAGTTACTCCCCGGACAGCTCCTACGAGCAGTACTTC. It translates to CASSYSPDSSYEQYF.

The chain has TRBV14 and TRBJ2-2; TRBD2 is a possible D gene (6 bases). This CDR3 is 16 amino acids long. Germline-derived CDR1 and CDR2 are SGHDN and FVKESK. V lost 2 bases and J lost 1, with 11 bases in between. In DNA form, the CDR3 reads TGTGCCAGCAGCCAAAGGAGGGCTGGGAACACCGGGGAGCTGTTTTTT. As protein: CASSQRRAGNTGELFF.

In its sample, this clone ranks as large. CDR3 in amino acids: CASSLVDHQGYSGNTIYF. Written as DNA, the CDR3 is TGTGCCAGCAGCTTAGTGGACCACCAGGGGTACTCTGGAAACACCATATATTTT. The V and J genes are TRBV7-9 and TRBJ1-3; tentative D call: TRBD1 (6 bases). Germline CDR1 SEHNR, CDR2 FQNEAQ (reference sequence). V lost 1 base and J lost 0, with 16 bases in between. CDR3 length: 18 amino acids.